The 4 T cell receptor beta chains in this list originate from one sample, sequenced in a study of blood T cell repertoires in COVID-19. The assay was immunoSEQ multiplex PCR, and TCRdb's table has in-frame clones only and misses some. Here the sample spans over 200,000 clones, 75% to 95% being singletons. The source material was peripheral blood. The receptor set was obtained from a person between 18 and 30 years old with COVID-19, enrolled during active disease.

The chain has TRBV30 and TRBJ1-4, with 7 bases matching TRBD1. The V segment lost 4 bases and the J segment 7 bases; nucleotides outside the gene matches: 9. The CDR3 contains 14 residues. The germline V gene encodes CDR1 GTSNPN and CDR2 SVGIG (reference sequence). The CDR3 spells CAWNRDQGGEKLFF. DNA for the CDR3: TGTGCCTGGAATCGGGACCAGGGGGGTGAAAAACTGTTTTTT.

The J gene is TRBJ2-7, the V gene TRBV12-3 or TRBV12-4, with TRBD2 matching over 9 bases. After removal of 3 bases from V and 12 bases from J, the junction contained 3 bases not matched to a gene. CDR3 length equals 11 residues. The CDR3 loop reads CASSLSGRLYF. In DNA form, the CDR3 reads TGTGCCAGCAGTTTGAGCGGGAGGCTGTACTTC.

The chain links TRBV28 to TRBJ2-5; D may be TRBD2 (6 bases). The CDR3 is 15 residues long. V was shortened by 5 bases and J by 1 base, with 14 bases between the two germline ends. The germline gives CDR1 MDHEN, CDR2 SYDVKM. CDR3 sequence: CASSPTVGGQETQYF. As DNA, the CDR3 is TGTGCCAGCAGTCCAACGGTGGGGGGCCAAGAGACCCAGTACTTC.

The chain employs TRBV5-1 and TRBJ1-6, with 8 nucleotides matching TRBD1. Germline-derived CDR1 and CDR2 are SGHRS and YFSETQ. The length of the CDR3 is 15 residues. After removal of 0 bases from V and 7 bases from J, the junction contained 3 bases not matched to a gene. In DNA form, the CDR3 reads TGCGCCAGCAGCTTGGACAGGGGGAGCAATTCACCCCTCCACTTT. It yields the protein CASSLDRGSNSPLHF.